This T cell receptor beta chain was sequenced for a study of T cell responses to AZD1222 COVID-19 vaccine. Data came from immunoSEQ multiplex PCR; TCRdb stores just in-frame clones and leaves some out. The table records 130,000 or so clones, 90% of them present only once. The study's findings and limits: Mapped onto spike, vaccine-associated CD4 TCRs spanned it and were dominant at 160-218 and 743-854. Spike-specific TCR depth and breadth grew after two AZD1222 doses. Among the donors, most were white British and more were female, and clonal diversity was possibly underestimated.

Comments on this clone: Its antigen is unidentified.

CDR3 length: 17 residues. Germline values: CDR1 KGHSH, CDR2 LQKENI. V lost 0 bases and J lost 0; bases outside the gene matches: 5. The clonotype comes from an adult who received the MenACWY meningococcal vaccine as a control. Source: peripheral blood, taken 28 days after the second dose of the MenACWY control vaccine. V gene TRBV18 combines with J gene TRBJ2-4; TRBD2 aligns across 7 bases. DNA for the CDR3: TGTGCCAGCTCACCACCGGTTCTAGCGGTAGCCAAAAACATTCAGTACTTC. It encodes CASSPPVLAVAKNIQYF.